This T cell receptor beta chain emerged from a study of human T cells and chemical hapten exposure. Study-level background: Weekly diphenylcyclopropenone doses were given to patients' scalps across the approximately 26-week study. The patients were mostly female; they had alopecia areata, totalis or universalis.

Noted time point: patch test 3, about 24 weeks after DPC sensitization. Documented treatment: therapeutic diphenylcyclopropenone sensitization with weekly scalp DPC. This clonotype was seen many times. Via MiXCR, TCRdb re-called the RACE reads, giving one row per CDR3 protein. The sample has tens of thousands of distinct CDR3 sequences, 11% seen once. The CDR3 contains 13 residues. Losses at the gene ends were 2 bases for V and 8 bases for J; bases not matched to a gene: 4. Germline lookup yields CDR1 SGHRS and CDR2 YFSETQ. The V and J genes are TRBV5-1 and TRBJ1-1, with 9 positions matching TRBD1. The material was whole blood, obtained in connection with sensitization to the hapten diphenylcyclopropenone (DPC). This TCR was sampled from a woman aged 45-65 years with alopecia areata. Some clones in this sample may be carry-over from other donors' samples. In DNA, the CDR3 is TGCGCCAGCAGCTTCGGGACAGGGACGGAAGCTTTCTTT. It is translated as CASSFGTGTEAFF.